This TCR beta chain emerged from a study of regulatory T cells in long-lasting Graves disease. This clonotype was recorded a few times. Library construction for TCR beta used iRepertoire HTBI primers and Arm-PCR of CDR3 regions. In the original analysis: The samples yielded 62 TRBV and roughly 15 TRBJ segments. Each CDR3 protein is one row after TCRdb ran MiXCR on the multiplex PCR reads. TCRdb, not the original authors, processed these V and J calls. The sample lists a few hundred thousand distinct CDR3 sequences, roughly 12% seen once, with under 20% in the top ten. Time point: newly diagnosed GD, antithyroid drugs for less than 3 months. PBMC-extracted RNA yielded the TCR library. V gave up 4 bases and J gave up 7 bases; unmatched junction bases: 6. The CDR3 covers 16 residues. Germline assignment: CDR1 MGHRA and CDR2 YSYEKL. This sample also belongs to another study, concerning T cells in Graves' hyperthyroidism and ophthalmopathy.

This TCR was recovered from a woman aged 18-29 years with Graves disease. J is TRBJ2-1 and V is TRBV4-1; 14 positions agree with TRBD2. This material consisted of peripheral blood mononuclear cells (PBMCs), taken at new diagnosis, from a patient treated with antithyroid drugs. DNA for the CDR3: TGCGCCAGCAGCCCCCGGACTAGCGGGGGGTTTAATGAGCAGTTCTTC. This gives the protein CASSPRTSGGFNEQFF.